Listed below are T cell receptor beta chains from one sample, sequenced in a study of PD-L1 blockade in urothelial cancer. Clones were read by immunoSEQ multiplex PCR, and TCRdb kept only the in-frame ones, dropping some. This sample has around 70,000 clones; about 90% occur once, and the top ten carry 4.5%. The sequences come from PBMCs, collected around atezolizumab (anti-PD-L1) treatment. These receptor sequences come from a man in his 70s with urothelial cancer. Both conserved end residues are part of each CDR3. The D gene is left open where the match is weak. Where a row states a size, it is once, few, many or the class of an expanded clone; other rows omit it.

J	D	length	V	size	CDR3	DNA
TRBJ1-2	TRBD1	15	TRBV18	-	CASSPRTGGTDGYTF	TGTGCCAGCTCACCACGGACAGGGGGGACTGATGGCTACACCTTC
TRBJ2-1	-	15	TRBV9	-	CASSAPSGWYNEQFF	TGTGCCAGCAGCGCGCCCAGCGGCTGGTACAATGAGCAGTTCTTC
TRBJ2-2	-	15	TRBV7-9	-	CASSPARLPTGELFF	TGTGCCAGCAGCCCTGCGCGGCTACCCACCGGGGAGCTGTTTTTT
TRBJ2-2	-	15	TRBV6-5	-	CASSYFSRVTGELFF	TGTGCCAGCAGTTATTTTTCCAGGGTTACCGGGGAGCTGTTTTTT
TRBJ2-3	-	14	TRBV2	-	CASSEMGASDTQYF	TGTGCCAGCAGTGAAATGGGGGCTTCAGATACGCAGTATTTT
TRBJ1-2	TRBD1	17	TRBV5-8	-	CASSLIQGQMMGYGYTF	TGTGCCAGCAGCTTAATTCAGGGACAGATGATGGGATATGGCTACACCTTC
TRBJ1-1	TRBD1	15	TRBV15	once	CATSGDRGVNTEAFF	TGTGCCACCAGCGGAGACAGGGGGGTAAACACTGAAGCTTTCTTT
TRBJ2-7	-	15	TRBV21-1	-	CASSTPGLEVYEQYF	TGTGCCAGCAGCACCCCGGGACTAGAAGTTTACGAGCAGTACTTC
TRBJ1-1	TRBD1	13	TRBV6-5	few	CASSVQGATEAFF	TGTGCCAGCAGTGTACAGGGGGCCACTGAAGCTTTCTTT
TRBJ1-2	-	13	TRBV9	-	CASSHRQGQRYTF	TGTGCCAGCAGCCACCGGCAGGGACAACGCTACACCTTC
TRBJ1-3	-	17	TRBV5-4	-	CASSLVQAASSGNTIYF	TGTGCCAGCAGCTTGGTACAGGCGGCATCCTCTGGAAACACCATATATTTT
TRBJ1-1	TRBD1	13	TRBV10-3	-	CAISQQGVTEAFF	TGTGCCATCAGCCAACAGGGGGTCACTGAAGCTTTCTTT
TRBJ2-7	TRBD1	13	TRBV10-3	once	CAISDQGAGEQYF	TGTGCCATCAGTGACCAGGGGGCTGGCGAGCAGTACTTC
TRBJ2-7	TRBD2	15	TRBV14	-	CASSPLWGGEYEQYF	TGTGCCAGCAGCCCTTTATGGGGGGGAGAGTACGAGCAGTACTTC
TRBJ2-7	TRBD1	17	TRBV9	-	CASSLGGTGGISYEQYF	TGTGCCAGCAGCTTAGGGGGGACAGGGGGGATATCCTACGAGCAGTACTTC
TRBJ1-4	-	13	TRBV18	-	CASSREQAYSLFF	TGTGCCAGCTCACGCGAACAGGCTTATTCCCTGTTTTTT
TRBJ2-1	TRBD2	16	TRBV28	-	CASSPLLAGGYNEQFF	TGTGCCAGCAGTCCCCTCCTAGCGGGAGGGTACAATGAGCAGTTCTTC
TRBJ2-1	-	17	TRBV11-3	-	CASSSHSGLTTYNEQFF	TGTGCCAGCAGCTCCCATAGCGGACTTACGACCTACAATGAGCAGTTCTTC
TRBJ2-3	TRBD2	16	TRBV5-1	once	CASAPGEGGRTDTQYF	TGCGCCAGCGCGCCGGGGGAGGGAGGACGCACAGATACGCAGTATTTT
TRBJ2-1	TRBD2	11	TRBV20-1	-	CSEAGLGEQFF	TGCAGTGAAGCGGGACTAGGCGAGCAGTTCTTC
TRBJ2-1	-	13	TRBV6-1	-	CASSPGLKREQFF	TGTGCCAGCAGCCCTGGACTGAAGAGAGAGCAGTTCTTC
TRBJ2-1	-	15	TRBV15	-	CATSREREWYNEQFF	TGTGCCACCAGCAGAGAACGGGAGTGGTACAATGAGCAGTTCTTC
TRBJ2-3	-	13	TRBV25-1	-	CASSESHRSGQYF	TGTGCCAGCAGTGAATCTCACCGGTCGGGGCAGTATTTT
TRBJ1-2	-	13	TRBV7-9	-	CASSGGASYGYTF	TGTGCCAGCAGCGGAGGGGCGAGCTATGGCTACACCTTC
TRBJ1-2	-	14	TRBV28	-	CASSLPGANYGYTF	TGTGCCAGCAGTCTCCCAGGGGCTAACTATGGCTACACCTTC
TRBJ2-7	TRBD2	16	TRBV5-6	-	CASSARLAGVLYEQYF	TGTGCCAGCAGCGCGAGACTAGCGGGAGTCCTCTACGAGCAGTACTTC
TRBJ2-1	TRBD2	15	TRBV5-1	-	CASSLAGTSSVKQFF	TGCGCCAGCAGCTTGGCCGGGACTAGCAGCGTTAAGCAGTTCTTC
TRBJ1-2	TRBD1	14	TRBV27	once	CASSAGTGAYGYTF	TGTGCCAGCAGTGCCGGGACAGGAGCCTATGGCTACACCTTC
TRBJ2-5	TRBD1	12	TRBV2	-	CASSTGGQTQYF	TGTGCCAGCAGTACAGGGGGCCAGACCCAGTACTTC
TRBJ2-1	TRBD1	15	TRBV7-3	-	CASSLGTGVRNEQFF	TGTGCCAGCAGCTTGGGGACAGGGGTTCGGAATGAGCAGTTCTTC
TRBJ1-6	-	12	TRBV2	-	CATSGVSSPLHF	TGTGCCACCTCAGGGGTGAGTTCACCCCTCCACTTT
TRBJ2-7	TRBD1	14	TRBV9	-	CASSVGQGAHEQYF	TGTGCCAGCAGCGTAGGACAGGGGGCCCACGAGCAGTACTTC
TRBJ2-1	TRBD2	15	TRBV5-4	-	CASSFPGLARDEQFF	TGTGCCAGCAGCTTTCCGGGACTAGCGAGGGATGAGCAGTTCTTC
TRBJ2-5	-	15	TRBV4-2	-	CASSQDGGTQETQYF	TGTGCCAGCAGCCAAGACGGCGGGACGCAAGAGACCCAGTACTTC
TRBJ2-1	TRBD1	17	TRBV11-2	-	CASSLDIWTGGGNEQFF	TGTGCCAGCAGCTTAGATATTTGGACAGGGGGAGGGAATGAGCAGTTCTTC
TRBJ2-2	-	13	TRBV6-1	-	CASSDPGVGELFF	TGTGCCAGCAGTGATCCGGGAGTCGGGGAGCTGTTTTTT
TRBJ2-7	TRBD2	13	TRBV29-1	once	CSPRGEGRYEQYF	TGCAGCCCCCGGGGGGAGGGCCGGTACGAGCAGTACTTC
TRBJ2-2	TRBD2	14	TRBV19	-	CASSVAGNTGELFF	TGTGCCAGTAGTGTAGCGGGAAACACCGGGGAGCTGTTTTTT
TRBJ2-7	TRBD2	15	TRBV6-6	-	CASSPSGSQTYEQYF	TGTGCCAGCAGTCCTAGCGGGAGTCAAACCTACGAGCAGTACTTC
TRBJ2-2	-	16	TRBV19	-	CASSFAVEINTGELFF	TGTGCCAGTTCATTTGCCGTTGAGATAAACACCGGGGAGCTGTTTTTT